This T cell receptor beta chain appears in the sequencing data of a study of cytomegalovirus exposure and HLA in healthy donors. Regarding the study as a whole: In a later analysis, DRB1 alleles had the most associated TCRs; HLA-C alleles the fewest. Analyses of presence/absence relied on an assumption of roughly uniform sequencing depth across donors.

A note on this clone: As yet, its antigen is unknown.

This PCR relied on a set of 60 Vbeta primers and 13 Jbeta primers. The table came from immunoSEQ multiplex PCR; TCRdb's copy has only in-frame clones and leaves some out. The table shows about 110,000 clones, with less than 75% occurring only once. The CDR3 is 15 amino acids. From germline, CDR1 is SGDLS and CDR2 YYNGEE. V lost 0 bases, J lost 3 bases, and 3 bases stayed unmatched. Sample: PBMCs. This sequence was found in a woman aged 40 to 50 in good health and CMV-seronegative. The genes are TRBV9 and TRBJ2-3; 8 bases align to TRBD2. The CDR3 loop reads CASSVASGYTDTQYF. In DNA form, the CDR3 reads TGTGCCAGCAGCGTAGCTAGCGGGTATACAGATACGCAGTATTTT.